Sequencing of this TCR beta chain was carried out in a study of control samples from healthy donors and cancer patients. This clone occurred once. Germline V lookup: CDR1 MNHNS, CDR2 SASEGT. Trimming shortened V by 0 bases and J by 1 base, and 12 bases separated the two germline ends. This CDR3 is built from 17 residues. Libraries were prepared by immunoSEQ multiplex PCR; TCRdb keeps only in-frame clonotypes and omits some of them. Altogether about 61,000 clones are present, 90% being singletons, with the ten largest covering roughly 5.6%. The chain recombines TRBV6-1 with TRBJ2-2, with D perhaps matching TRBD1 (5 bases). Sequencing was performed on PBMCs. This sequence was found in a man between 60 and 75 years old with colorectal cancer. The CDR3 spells CASSEAGYTGNTGELFF. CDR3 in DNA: TGTGCCAGCAGTGAAGCGGGGTACACAGGGAACACCGGGGAGCTGTTTTTT.